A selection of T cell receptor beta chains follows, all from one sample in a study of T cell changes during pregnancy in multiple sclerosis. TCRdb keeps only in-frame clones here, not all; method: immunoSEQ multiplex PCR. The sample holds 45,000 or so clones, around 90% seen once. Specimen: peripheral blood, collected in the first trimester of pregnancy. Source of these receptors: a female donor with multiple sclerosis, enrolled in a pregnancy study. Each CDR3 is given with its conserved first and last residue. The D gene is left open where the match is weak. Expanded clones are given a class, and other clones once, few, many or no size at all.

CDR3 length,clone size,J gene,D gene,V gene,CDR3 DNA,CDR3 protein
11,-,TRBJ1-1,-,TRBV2,TGTGCCAGCAATGTGGGCGATGAAGCTTTCTTT,CASNVGDEAFF
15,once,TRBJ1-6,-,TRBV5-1,TGCGCCAGCAGCTTGGATCCAGGGCTGAACTCACCCCTCCACTTT,CASSLDPGLNSPLHF
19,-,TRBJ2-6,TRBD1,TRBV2,TGTGCCAGCAGTGGCTCGGGACAGGGGGCTTCTGGGGGGGCCAACGTCCTGACTTTC,CASSGSGQGASGGANVLTF
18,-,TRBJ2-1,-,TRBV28,TGTGCCAGCAGTTACCCCCGTATCGCGATAAGCTCCTACAATGAGCAGTTCTTC,CASSYPRIAISSYNEQFF
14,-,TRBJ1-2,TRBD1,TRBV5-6,TGTGCCAGCAGCTGGGACAGGGCGAACTATGGCTACACCTTC,CASSWDRANYGYTF
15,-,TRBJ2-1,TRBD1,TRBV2,TGTGCCAGCAGGCCGGGACAGTATTCCTACAATGAGCAGTTCTTC,CASRPGQYSYNEQFF
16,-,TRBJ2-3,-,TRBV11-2,TGTGCCAGCAGCTTCCTATTGGCCGGGGGCACAGATACGCAGTATTTT,CASSFLLAGGTDTQYF
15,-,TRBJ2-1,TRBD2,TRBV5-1,TGCGCCAGCAGCTTGGGACTAGCGGGGGGGAATGAGCAGTTCTTC,CASSLGLAGGNEQFF
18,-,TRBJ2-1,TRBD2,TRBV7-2,TGTGCCAGCAGCTTAGCGAGTGGAGCGGGGGGCCGCTACAATGAGCAGTTCTTC,CASSLASGAGGRYNEQFF
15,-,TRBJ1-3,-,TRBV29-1,TGCAGCGCCGCTCTGCCTAGACAAGGGGGACACACCATATATTTT,CSAALPRQGGHTIYF
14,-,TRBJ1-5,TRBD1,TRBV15,TGTGCCACCAGCAGGGCGGACAGGGCCCAGCCCCAGCATTTT,CATSRADRAQPQHF
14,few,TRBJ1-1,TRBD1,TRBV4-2,TGTGCCAGCAGCCGTGGGACAGTGGCCTTTGACGCTTTCTTT,CASSRGTVAFDAFF
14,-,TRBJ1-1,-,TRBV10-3,TGTGCCATCACCCCGCGGGCAGTCGAGACTGAAGCTTTCTTT,CAITPRAVETEAFF
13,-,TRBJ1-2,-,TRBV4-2,TGTGCCAGCAGCCGGAGGGAGGGCTATGGCTACACCTTC,CASSRREGYGYTF